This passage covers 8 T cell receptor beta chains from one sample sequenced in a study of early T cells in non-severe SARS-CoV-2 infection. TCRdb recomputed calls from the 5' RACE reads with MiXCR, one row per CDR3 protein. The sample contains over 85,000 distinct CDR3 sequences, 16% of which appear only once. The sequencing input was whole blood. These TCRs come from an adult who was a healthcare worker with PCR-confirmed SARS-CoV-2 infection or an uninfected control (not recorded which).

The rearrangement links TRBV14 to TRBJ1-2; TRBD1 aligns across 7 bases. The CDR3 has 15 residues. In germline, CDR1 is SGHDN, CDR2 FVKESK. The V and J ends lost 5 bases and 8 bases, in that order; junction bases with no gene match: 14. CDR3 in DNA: TGTGCCAGCAGCAGCCGGGACAGCGACCGCCACGGCTACACCTTC. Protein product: CASSSRDSDRHGYTF.

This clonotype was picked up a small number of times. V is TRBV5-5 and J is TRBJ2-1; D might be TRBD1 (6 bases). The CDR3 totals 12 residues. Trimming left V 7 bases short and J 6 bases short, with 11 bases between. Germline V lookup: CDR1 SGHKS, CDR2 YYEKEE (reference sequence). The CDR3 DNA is TGTGCCAGCTCTCAGGGGTTCAATGAGCAGTTCTTC. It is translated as CASSQGFNEQFF. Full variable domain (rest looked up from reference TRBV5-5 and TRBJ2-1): DAGVTQSPTHLIKTRGQQVTLRCSPISGHKSVSWYQQVLGQGPQFIFQYYEKEERGRGNFPDRFSARQFPNYSSELNVNALLLGDSALYLCASSQGFNEQFFGPGTRLTVL.

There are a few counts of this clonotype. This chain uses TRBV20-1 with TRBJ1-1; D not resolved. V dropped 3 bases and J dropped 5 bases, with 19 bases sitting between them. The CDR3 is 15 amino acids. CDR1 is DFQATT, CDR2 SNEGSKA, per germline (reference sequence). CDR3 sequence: CSARKRGRERTEAFF. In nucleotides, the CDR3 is TGCAGTGCTAGGAAGCGAGGGAGGGAGAGAACTGAAGCTTTCTTT.

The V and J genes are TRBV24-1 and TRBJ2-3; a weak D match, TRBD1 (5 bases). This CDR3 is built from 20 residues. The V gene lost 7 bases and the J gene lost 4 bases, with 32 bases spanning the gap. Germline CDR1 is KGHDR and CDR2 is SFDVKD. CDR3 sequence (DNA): TGTGCCACCAGCGCCGGATACGTGGGTCAGGGTGATGTTAAAGCAGATACGCAGTATTTT. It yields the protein CATSAGYVGQGDVKADTQYF.

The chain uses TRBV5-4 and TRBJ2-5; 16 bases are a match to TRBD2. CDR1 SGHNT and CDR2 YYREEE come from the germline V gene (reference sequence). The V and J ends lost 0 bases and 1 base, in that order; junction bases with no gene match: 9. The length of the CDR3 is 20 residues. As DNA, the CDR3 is TGTGCCAGCAGCTTGGGCCCCGGGACTAGCGGGGGGGTTGGCCAAGAGACCCAGTACTTC. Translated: CASSLGPGTSGGVGQETQYF.

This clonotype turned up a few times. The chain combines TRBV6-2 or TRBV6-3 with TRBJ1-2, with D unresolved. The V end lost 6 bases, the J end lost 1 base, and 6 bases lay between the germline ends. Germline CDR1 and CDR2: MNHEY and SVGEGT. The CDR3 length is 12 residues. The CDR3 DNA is TGTGCCAGCAGCGACTTTAACTATGGCTACACCTTC. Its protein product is CASSDFNYGYTF.

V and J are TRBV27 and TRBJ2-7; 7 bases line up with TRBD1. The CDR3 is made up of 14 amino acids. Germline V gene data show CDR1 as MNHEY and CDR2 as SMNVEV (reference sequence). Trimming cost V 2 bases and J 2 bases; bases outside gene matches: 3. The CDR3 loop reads CASSLRGLPYEQYF. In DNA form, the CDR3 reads TGTGCCAGCAGTTTAAGGGGGCTTCCCTACGAGCAGTACTTC.

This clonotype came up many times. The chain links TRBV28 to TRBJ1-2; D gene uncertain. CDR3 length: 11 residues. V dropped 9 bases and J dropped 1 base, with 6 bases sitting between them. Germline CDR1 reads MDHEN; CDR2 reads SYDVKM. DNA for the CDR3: TGTGCCAGTGAGGGTAACTATGGCTACACCTTC. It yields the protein CASEGNYGYTF.